The clone carrying this TCR beta chain was picked up a small number of times. This record comes from a study of OX40 agonist ivuxolimab in advanced cancers. Background on the study: Melanoma, hepatocellular carcinoma, head and neck or renal cell cancer occurred in dose-escalation patients. A male proportion of approximately 83% was recorded, with mean age around 64 years and range roughly 20 to 85. Prior anti-PD-1, anti-PD-L1 or anti-CTLA-4 therapy was allowed; less than 45% had some.

Deletions cut 0 bases from V and 0 bases from J, with 11 bases between. Looked up from germline, CDR1 is SGHDT and CDR2 is YYEEEE. CDR3 size: 16 residues. The method was immunoSEQ multiplex PCR; TCRdb's version includes in-frame clones alone and lacks a portion of them. The sample has tens of thousands of clones; about nine tenths are singletons. Here the sequenced sample was CD4+ or CD8+ T cells sorted from blood, taken in a trial of the OX40 agonist ivuxolimab. The receptor's source is an adult with an advanced solid tumor such as melanoma, head and neck, liver or kidney cancer. The rearrangement links TRBV5-6 to TRBJ2-3, with no clear D. CDR3 residues: CASSLASLRSTDTQYF. CDR3 nucleotides: TGTGCCAGCAGCTTGGCCTCCTTGCGGAGCACAGATACGCAGTATTTT.